Presented here are 11 T cell receptor beta chains from one specimen sequenced in a study of T cell responses to AZD1222 COVID-19 vaccine (dated by TCRdb to the early 2020s). According to the study, the label for this sample's time point signals: baseline before first vaccination. Library construction relied on the immunoSEQ multiplex PCR assay. TCRdb retrieved this table from immuneACCESS and kept in-frame rearrangements only. Not all clones are present; in checked studies, unresolved V genes account for under half, and no reason is known for the remainder. This sample has about 150,000 clones in its table, and 87% of those were observed once. In total, the top ten clones hold about 3% of the sample. This specimen was peripheral blood, taken on day 0 of AZD1222 vaccination. These receptor sequences come from an adult in good health.

This clone was seen only once. The chain uses TRBV11-1 and TRBJ2-7; 8 bases align to TRBD2. With 8 bases clipped from V and 2 bases from J, the junction kept 5 bases outside the gene matches. Germline CDR1 and CDR2: SGHAT and FQDESV (reference sequence). The CDR3 totals 13 residues. The CDR3 nucleotides are TGTGCCAGCTCTCGCGGGGGGACCTACGAGCAGTACTTC. The encoded protein is CASSRGGTYEQYF.

As regards this clone: The same CDR3 also results from other DNA sequences found in this sample. This chain links TRBV30 with TRBJ1-5; possible D gene TRBD1, 5 bases. V was trimmed by 1 base and J by 7 bases, leaving 11 bases between them. There are 13 residues in the CDR3. CDR1 and CDR2 (germline): GTSNPN, SVGIG (reference sequence). The CDR3 protein is CAWSDGGNQPQHF. The CDR3 DNA is TGTGCCTGGAGTGATGGGGGAAACCAGCCCCAGCATTTT.

The CDR3: CAISGRGDAQPQHF. Here the CDR3 DNA reads TGTGCCATCAGTGGCAGGGGTGATGCTCAGCCCCAGCATTTT. J is TRBJ1-5 and V is TRBV10-3; possible D gene TRBD1, 6 bases. This CDR3 spans 14 amino acids. V shed 4 bases and J shed 6 bases, with 13 bases lying between them. Germline lookup yields CDR1 ENHRY and CDR2 SYGVKD.

This chain uses TRBV6-1 with TRBJ2-5; 8 bases are shared with TRBD1. Per germline, CDR1 MNHNS and CDR2 SASEGT. This CDR3 is 15 amino acids long. J gave up 12 bases and V 0 bases, and 12 bases lay outside the gene matches. CDR3 sequence (DNA): TGTGCCAGCAGTGAAGCAACAGGACAGGGCCCAACGAAGTACTTC. It codes for CASSEATGQGPTKYF.

The chain carries TRBV29-1 and TRBJ1-1; D is undetermined. The V end was cut by 4 bases, the J end by 1 base, with 22 bases between. The CDR3 totals 17 residues. Germline lookup yields CDR1 SQVTM and CDR2 ANQGSEA. CDR3 protein: CSVVARGSPPGNTEAFF. The CDR3 DNA sequence: TGCAGCGTTGTCGCCCGCGGATCCCCGCCAGGGAACACTGAAGCTTTCTTT.

CDR3 in amino acids: CATSRARLNTGELFF. In DNA, the CDR3 is TGTGCCACCAGCAGAGCACGGTTGAACACCGGGGAGCTGTTTTTT. This chain uses TRBV15 with TRBJ2-2; D uncertain. CDR1 LNHNV and CDR2 YYDKDF come from the germline V gene (reference sequence). The CDR3 runs 15 residues. With 1 base removed from V and 1 base from J, the gap between germline ends came to 7 bases.

This clone was counted a few times. The rearrangement links TRBV5-1 to TRBJ1-5; D may be TRBD1 (6 bases). The CDR3 is 15 residues long. Trimming left V 4 bases short and J 3 bases short, with 14 bases between. Germline CDR1 and CDR2: SGHRS and YFSETQ. The DNA for the CDR3 is TGCGCCAGCAGCCTAGGGGGGGCAAACAATCAGCCCCAGCATTTT. It codes for CASSLGGANNQPQHF. The entire variable domain, with the rest obtained from reference TRBV5-1 and TRBJ1-5, is as follows: KAGVTQTPRYLIKTRGQQVTLSCSPISGHRSVSWYQQTPGQGLQFLFEYFSETQRNKGNFPGRFSGRQFSNSRSEMNVSTLELGDSALYLCASSLGGANNQPQHFGDGTRLSIL.

The genes are TRBV30 and TRBJ1-3, with D unresolved. The CDR3 has 13 residues. The germline V gene encodes CDR1 GTSNPN and CDR2 SVGIG (reference sequence). V lost 1 base and J 2 bases, leaving 6 bases between the germline ends. DNA of the CDR3: TGTGCCTGGAGTGCAGGAACTGGAAACACCATATATTTT. Protein: CAWSAGTGNTIYF.

This CDR3 reads CASSYSLRENSPLHF. In DNA, the CDR3 is TGTGCCAGCAGTTACTCACTTCGGGAGAATTCACCCCTCCACTTT. V gene TRBV6-5 combines with J gene TRBJ1-6; D gene ambiguous. The V and J ends lost 0 bases and 7 bases respectively, with 10 bases between them. The CDR3 extends over 15 amino acids. CDR1 is MNHEY, CDR2 SVGAGI, per germline.

The chain joins TRBV30 to TRBJ1-2, with D perhaps matching TRBD1 (5 bases). Trimming shortened V by 0 bases and J by 2 bases, and 25 bases separated the two germline ends. Germline V gives CDR1 GTSNPN, CDR2 SVGIG (reference sequence). CDR3 length equals 19 residues. This chain's CDR3 is CAWSVVSFTGPLTNYGYTF. The CDR3 DNA is TGTGCCTGGAGTGTGGTCAGTTTCACGGGGCCACTTACAAACTATGGCTACACCTTC.

The J gene is TRBJ1-1, the V gene TRBV27, with TRBD1 as a possible D gene (5 bases). The germline V gene has CDR1 MNHEY and CDR2 SMNVEV (reference sequence). This CDR3 region has 15 residues. Deletions cut 3 bases from V and 2 bases from J, with 13 bases between. This CDR3 reads CASSFGGGLNTEAFF. The CDR3, as DNA: TGTGCCAGCAGTTTTGGGGGAGGGCTAAACACTGAAGCTTTCTTT.